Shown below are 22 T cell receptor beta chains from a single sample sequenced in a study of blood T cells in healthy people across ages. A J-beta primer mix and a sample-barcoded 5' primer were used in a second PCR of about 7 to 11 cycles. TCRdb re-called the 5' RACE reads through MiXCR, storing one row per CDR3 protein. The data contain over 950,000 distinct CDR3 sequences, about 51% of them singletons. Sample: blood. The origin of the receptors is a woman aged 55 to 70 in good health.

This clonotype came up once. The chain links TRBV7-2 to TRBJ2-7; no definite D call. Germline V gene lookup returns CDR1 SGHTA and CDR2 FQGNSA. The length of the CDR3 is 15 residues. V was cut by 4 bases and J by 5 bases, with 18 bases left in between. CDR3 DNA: TGTGCCAGCAGCTACTCTCCTGGTGGGAATGACGAGCAGTACTTC. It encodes CASSYSPGGNDEQYF.

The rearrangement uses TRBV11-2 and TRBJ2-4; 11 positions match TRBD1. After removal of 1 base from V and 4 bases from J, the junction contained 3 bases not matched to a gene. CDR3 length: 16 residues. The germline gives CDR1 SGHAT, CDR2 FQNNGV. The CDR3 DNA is TGTGCCAGCAGCTTAGCCCGGGACAGGGGGAAAAACATTCAGTACTTC. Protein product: CASSLARDRGKNIQYF.

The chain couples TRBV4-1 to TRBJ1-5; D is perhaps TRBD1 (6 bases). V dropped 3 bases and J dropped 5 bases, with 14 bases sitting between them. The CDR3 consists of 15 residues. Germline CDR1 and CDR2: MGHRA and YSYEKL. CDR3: CASSQDGTKDQPQHF. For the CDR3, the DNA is TGCGCCAGCAGCCAGGACGGGACAAAAGATCAGCCCCAGCATTTT.

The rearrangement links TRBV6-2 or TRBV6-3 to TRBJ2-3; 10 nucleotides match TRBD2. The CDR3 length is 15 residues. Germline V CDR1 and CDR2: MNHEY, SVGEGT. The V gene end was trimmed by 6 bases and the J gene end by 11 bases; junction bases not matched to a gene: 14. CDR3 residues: CASRETLAGEREQYF. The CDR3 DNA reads TGTGCCAGCAGGGAGACGCTAGCGGGAGAGCGAGAGCAGTATTTT.

The CDR3 sequence is CASARQGVNQETQYF. The CDR3 DNA reads as TGTGCTAGCGCTAGACAGGGTGTTAACCAAGAGACCCAGTACTTC. The chain joins TRBV12-5 to TRBJ2-5, with 7 bases lining up with TRBD1. The germline CDR1 and CDR2 sequences are LGHNT and FRNRAP. CDR3 length: 15 residues. V lost 9 bases and J lost 0; bases outside the gene matches: 10.

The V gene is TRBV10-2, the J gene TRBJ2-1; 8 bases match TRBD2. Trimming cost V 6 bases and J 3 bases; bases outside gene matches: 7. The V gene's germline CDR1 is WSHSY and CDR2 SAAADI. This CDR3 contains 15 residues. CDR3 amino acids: CASRGAGAGYNEQFF. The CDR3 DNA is TGCGCCAGCAGGGGAGCGGGAGCCGGCTACAATGAGCAGTTCTTC.

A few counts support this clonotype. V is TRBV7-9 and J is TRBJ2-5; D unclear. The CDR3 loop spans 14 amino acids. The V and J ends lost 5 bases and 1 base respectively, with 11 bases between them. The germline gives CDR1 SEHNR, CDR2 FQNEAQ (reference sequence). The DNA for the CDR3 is TGTGCCAGCAGCCCCCAGGCAATCCAAGAGACCCAGTACTTC. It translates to CASSPQAIQETQYF.

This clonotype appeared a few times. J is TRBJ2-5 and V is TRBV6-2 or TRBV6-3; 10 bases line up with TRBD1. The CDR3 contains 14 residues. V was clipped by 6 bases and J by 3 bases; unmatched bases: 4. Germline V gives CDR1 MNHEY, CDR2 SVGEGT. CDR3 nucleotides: TGTGCCAGCAGGCCCGGGACAGGGGAAGAGACCCAGTACTTC. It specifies CASRPGTGEETQYF.

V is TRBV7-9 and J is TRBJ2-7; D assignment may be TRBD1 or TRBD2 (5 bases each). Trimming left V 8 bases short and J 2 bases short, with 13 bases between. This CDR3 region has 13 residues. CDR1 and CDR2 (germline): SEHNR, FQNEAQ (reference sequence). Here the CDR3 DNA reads TGTGCCAGCGGGACGGGGAACGCCTACGAGCAGTACTTC. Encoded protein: CASGTGNAYEQYF.

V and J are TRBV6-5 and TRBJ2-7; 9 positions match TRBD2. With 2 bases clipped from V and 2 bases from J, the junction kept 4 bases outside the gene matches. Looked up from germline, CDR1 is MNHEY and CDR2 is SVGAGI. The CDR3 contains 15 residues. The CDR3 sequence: CASSYGLAGTYEQYF. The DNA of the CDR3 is TGTGCCAGCAGTTACGGTCTAGCGGGAACCTACGAGCAGTACTTC.

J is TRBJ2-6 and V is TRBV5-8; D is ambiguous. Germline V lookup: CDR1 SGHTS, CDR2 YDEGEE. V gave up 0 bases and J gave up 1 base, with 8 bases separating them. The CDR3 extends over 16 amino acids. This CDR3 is CASSLDLGSGANVLTF. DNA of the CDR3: TGTGCCAGCAGCTTGGATTTAGGTTCTGGGGCCAACGTCCTGACTTTC.

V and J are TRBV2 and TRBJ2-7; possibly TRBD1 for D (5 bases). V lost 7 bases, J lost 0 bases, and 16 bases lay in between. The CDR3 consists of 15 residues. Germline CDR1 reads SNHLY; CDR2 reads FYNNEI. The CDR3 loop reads CASTTTTVTSYEQYF. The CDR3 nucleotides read TGTGCCAGCACTACGACGACAGTAACCTCCTACGAGCAGTACTTC.

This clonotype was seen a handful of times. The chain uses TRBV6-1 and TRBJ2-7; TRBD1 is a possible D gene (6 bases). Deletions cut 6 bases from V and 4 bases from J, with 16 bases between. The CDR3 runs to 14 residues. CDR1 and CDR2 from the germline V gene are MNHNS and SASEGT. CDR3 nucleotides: TGTGCCAGCAGCCATAGACAGGAGAGGTACGAGCAGTACTTC. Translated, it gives CASSHRQERYEQYF.

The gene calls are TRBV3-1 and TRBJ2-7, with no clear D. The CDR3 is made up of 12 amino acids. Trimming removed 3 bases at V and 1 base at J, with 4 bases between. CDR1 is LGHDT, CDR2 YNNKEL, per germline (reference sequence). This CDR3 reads CASSHGSYEQYF. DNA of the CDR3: TGTGCCAGCAGCCACGGATCCTACGAGCAGTACTTC.

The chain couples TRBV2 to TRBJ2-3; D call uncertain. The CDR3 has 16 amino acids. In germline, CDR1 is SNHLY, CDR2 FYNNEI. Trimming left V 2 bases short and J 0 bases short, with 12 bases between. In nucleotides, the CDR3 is TGTGCCAGCAGTGAATCGGAGACTCCGAGCACAGATACGCAGTATTTT. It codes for CASSESETPSTDTQYF.

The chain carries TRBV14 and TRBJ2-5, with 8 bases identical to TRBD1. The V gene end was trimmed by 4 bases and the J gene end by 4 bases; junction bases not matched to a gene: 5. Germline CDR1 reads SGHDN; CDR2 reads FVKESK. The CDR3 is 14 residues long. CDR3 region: CASSRSTGGETQYF. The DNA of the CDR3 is TGTGCCAGCAGCCGATCTACAGGGGGAGAGACCCAGTACTTC.

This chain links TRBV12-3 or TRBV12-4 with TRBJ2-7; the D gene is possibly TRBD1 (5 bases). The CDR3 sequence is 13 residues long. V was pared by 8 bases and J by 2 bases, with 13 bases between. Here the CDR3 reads CASSVGDTYEQYF. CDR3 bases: TGTGCCAGCTCGGTAGGGGATACCTACGAGCAGTACTTC.

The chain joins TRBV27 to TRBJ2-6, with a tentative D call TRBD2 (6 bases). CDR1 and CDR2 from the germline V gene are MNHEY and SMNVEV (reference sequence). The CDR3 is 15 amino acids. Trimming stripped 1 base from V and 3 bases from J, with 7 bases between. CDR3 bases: TGTGCCAGCAGTTTATTGGGAGGTGGGGCCAACGTCCTGACTTTC. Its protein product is CASSLLGGGANVLTF.

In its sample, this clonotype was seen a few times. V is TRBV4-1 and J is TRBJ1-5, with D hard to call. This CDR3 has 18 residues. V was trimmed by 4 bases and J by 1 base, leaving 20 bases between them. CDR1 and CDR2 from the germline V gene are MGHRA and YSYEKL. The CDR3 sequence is CASSPSGGGFVSNQPQHF. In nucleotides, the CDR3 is TGCGCCAGCAGCCCGTCAGGAGGAGGGTTCGTCAGCAATCAGCCCCAGCATTTT.

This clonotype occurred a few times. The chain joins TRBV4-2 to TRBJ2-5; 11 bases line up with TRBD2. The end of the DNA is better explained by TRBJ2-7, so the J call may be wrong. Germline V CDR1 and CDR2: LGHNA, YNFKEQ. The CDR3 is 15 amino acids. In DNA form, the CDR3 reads TGTGCCAGCAGCCAAGAAAGACTAGCGGGACACGAGCAGTACTTC. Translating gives CASSQERLAGHEQYF.

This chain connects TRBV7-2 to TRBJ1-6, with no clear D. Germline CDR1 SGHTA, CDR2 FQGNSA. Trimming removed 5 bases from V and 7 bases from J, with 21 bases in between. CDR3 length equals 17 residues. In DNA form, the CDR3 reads TGTGCCAGCAGCAAGAGACCGGAACGGCAGACCAATTCACCCCTCCACTTT. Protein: CASSKRPERQTNSPLHF.

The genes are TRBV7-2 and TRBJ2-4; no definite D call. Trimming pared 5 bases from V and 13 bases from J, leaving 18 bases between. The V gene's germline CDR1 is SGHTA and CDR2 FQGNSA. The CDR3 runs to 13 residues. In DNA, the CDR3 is TGTGCCAGCAGCCTGGACCGTCAGATTGAGCAGTACTTC. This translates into CASSLDRQIEQYF.